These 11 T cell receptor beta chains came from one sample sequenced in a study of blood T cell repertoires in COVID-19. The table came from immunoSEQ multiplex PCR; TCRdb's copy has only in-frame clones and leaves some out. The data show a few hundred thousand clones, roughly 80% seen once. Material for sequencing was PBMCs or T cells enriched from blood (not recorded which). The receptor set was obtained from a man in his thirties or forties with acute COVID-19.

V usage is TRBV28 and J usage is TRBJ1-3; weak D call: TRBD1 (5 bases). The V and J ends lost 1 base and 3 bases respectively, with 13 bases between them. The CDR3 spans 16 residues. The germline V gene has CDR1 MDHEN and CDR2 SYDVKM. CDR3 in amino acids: CASSLYAGGGGNTIYF. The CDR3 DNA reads TGTGCCAGCAGTTTATATGCGGGGGGAGGTGGAAACACCATATATTTT.

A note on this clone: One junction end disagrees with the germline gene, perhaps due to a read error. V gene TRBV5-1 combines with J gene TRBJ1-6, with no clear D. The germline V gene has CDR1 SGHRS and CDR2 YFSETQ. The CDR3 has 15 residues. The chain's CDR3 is CASSPGGQANSPLHF. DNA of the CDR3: TGTGCCAGCAGCCCAGGAGGTCAGGCTAATTCACCCCTCCACTTT. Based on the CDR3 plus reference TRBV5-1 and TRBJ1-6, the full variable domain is KAGVTQTPRYLIKTRGQQVTLSCSPISGHRSVSWYQQTPGQGLQFLFEYFSETQRNKGNFPGRFSGRQFSNSRSEMNVSTLELGDSALYLCASSPGGQANSPLHFGNGTRLTVT.

The CDR3 DNA follows: TGCAGTGCTGCCGACAGCTATGGCTACACCTTC. It yields the protein CSAADSYGYTF. The chain carries TRBV20-1 and TRBJ1-2; a possible D gene is TRBD1 (5 bases). The CDR3 totals 11 residues. Germline V gene sequence: CDR1 DFQATT, CDR2 SNEGSKA (reference sequence). V was cut by 5 bases and J by 4 bases, with 8 bases left in between.

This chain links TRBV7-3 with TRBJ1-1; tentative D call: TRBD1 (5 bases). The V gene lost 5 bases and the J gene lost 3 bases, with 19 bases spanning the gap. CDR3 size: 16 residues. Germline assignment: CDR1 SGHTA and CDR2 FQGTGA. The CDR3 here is CASSAHPSEGHTEAFF. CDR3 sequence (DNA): TGTGCCAGCAGCGCTCATCCCTCGGAGGGGCACACTGAAGCTTTCTTT.

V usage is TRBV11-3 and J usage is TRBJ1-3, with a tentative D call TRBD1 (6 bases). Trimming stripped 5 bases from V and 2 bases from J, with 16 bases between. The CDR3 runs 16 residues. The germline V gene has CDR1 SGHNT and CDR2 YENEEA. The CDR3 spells CASSLGVGGPGNTIYF. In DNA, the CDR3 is TGTGCCAGCAGCCTAGGTGTCGGGGGGCCTGGAAACACCATATATTTT.

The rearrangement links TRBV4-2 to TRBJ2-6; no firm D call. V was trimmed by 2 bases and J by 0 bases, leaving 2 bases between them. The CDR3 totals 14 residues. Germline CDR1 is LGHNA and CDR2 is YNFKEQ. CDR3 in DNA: TGTGCCAGCAGCCAATACTCTGGGGCCAACGTCCTGACTTTC. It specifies CASSQYSGANVLTF.

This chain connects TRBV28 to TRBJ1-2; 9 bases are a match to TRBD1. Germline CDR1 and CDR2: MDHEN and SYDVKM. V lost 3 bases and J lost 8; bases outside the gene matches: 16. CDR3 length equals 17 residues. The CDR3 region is CASSFTLDRGDSRGYTF. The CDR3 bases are TGTGCCAGCAGTTTTACCCTGGACAGGGGAGATTCTAGGGGCTACACCTTC.

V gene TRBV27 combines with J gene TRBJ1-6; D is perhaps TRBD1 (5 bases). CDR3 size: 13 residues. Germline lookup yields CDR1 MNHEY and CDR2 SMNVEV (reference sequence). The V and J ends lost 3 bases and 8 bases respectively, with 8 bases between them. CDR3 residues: CASSFGGDSPLHF. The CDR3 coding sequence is TGTGCCAGCAGTTTTGGAGGGGATTCACCCCTCCACTTT.

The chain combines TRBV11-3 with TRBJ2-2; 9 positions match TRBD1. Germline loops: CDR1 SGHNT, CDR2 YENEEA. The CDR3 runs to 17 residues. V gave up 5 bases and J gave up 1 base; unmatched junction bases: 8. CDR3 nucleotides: TGTGCCAGCAGCCCCTACTTGGGACAGGGGAACACCGGGGAGCTGTTTTTT. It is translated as CASSPYLGQGNTGELFF.

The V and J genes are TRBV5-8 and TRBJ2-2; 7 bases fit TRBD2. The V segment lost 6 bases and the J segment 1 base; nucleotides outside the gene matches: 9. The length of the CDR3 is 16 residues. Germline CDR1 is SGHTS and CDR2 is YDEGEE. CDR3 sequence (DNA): TGTGCCAGCACCACGGTCGGGGGGAAGAACACCGGGGAGCTGTTTTTT. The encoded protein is CASTTVGGKNTGELFF.

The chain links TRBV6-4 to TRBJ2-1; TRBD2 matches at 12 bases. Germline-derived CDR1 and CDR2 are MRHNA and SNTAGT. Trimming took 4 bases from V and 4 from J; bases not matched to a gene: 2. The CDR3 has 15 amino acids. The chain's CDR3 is CASSAGTSGYNEQFF. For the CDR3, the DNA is TGTGCCAGCAGTGCCGGGACTAGCGGGTACAATGAGCAGTTCTTC.